A single sample is the source of the 22 T cell receptor beta chains below, sequenced in a study of glioma-infiltrating T cells. Amplification of TCR alpha and beta CDR3 regions from RNA used iRepertoire nested multiplex PCR. TCRdb re-called the multiplex PCR reads through MiXCR, storing one row per CDR3 protein. The sample lists under 150,000 distinct CDR3 sequences, about 22% occurring once. The specimen was glioma tissue, nonneoplastic brain tissue, or PBMCs (not recorded which). These receptors were collected from a human donor with low-grade glioma or glioblastoma, undergoing nonglioma brain surgery, or in good health (not recorded which).

The V call is TRBV18, the J call TRBJ2-1; the D gene is possibly TRBD2 (5 bases). The CDR3 sequence is 16 residues long. Germline V gene lookup returns CDR1 KGHSH and CDR2 LQKENI. The V end lost 1 base, the J end lost 3 bases, and 13 bases lay between the germline ends. The CDR3 sequence is CASSPRAVGIYNEQFF. CDR3 DNA: TGTGCCAGCTCACCACGAGCGGTAGGCATCTACAATGAGCAGTTCTTC.

This clonotype was found many times. V is TRBV6-1 and J is TRBJ2-5; 12 bases match TRBD2. Germline CDR1 MNHNS, CDR2 SASEGT. The V gene end was trimmed by 7 bases and the J gene end by 2 bases; junction bases not matched to a gene: 5. This CDR3 has 15 amino acids. As DNA, the CDR3 is TGTGCCAGCACCCGACTAGCGGGGGTACAAGAGACCCAGTACTTC. This codes for CASTRLAGVQETQYF.

V and J are TRBV11-2 and TRBJ1-1; perhaps TRBD1 as D (5 bases). The germline V gene has CDR1 SGHAT and CDR2 FQNNGV. CDR3 length: 13 residues. V lost 7 bases to trimming and J lost 1 base, with 10 bases between them. CDR3 nucleotides: TGTGCCAGCAACCGGAGGGGGAACACTGAAGCTTTCTTT. Translating gives CASNRRGNTEAFF.

This clonotype appeared a few times. The rearrangement uses TRBV28 and TRBJ2-6; tentatively, D is TRBD1 or TRBD2 (5 bases each). The CDR3 runs 15 residues. Germline assignment: CDR1 MDHEN and CDR2 SYDVKM. The germline V and J ends were trimmed by 2 bases and 2 bases, with 7 bases remaining between them. Here the CDR3 reads CASSLQGAGANVLTF. CDR3 DNA sequence: TGTGCCAGCAGTTTACAGGGAGCTGGGGCCAACGTCCTGACTTTC.

Only a few counts were recorded for this clonotype. The rearrangement links TRBV6-5 to TRBJ2-5; D ambiguous. Trimming left V 5 bases short and J 5 bases short, with 12 bases between. CDR1 is MNHEY and CDR2 is SVGAGI in the germline V gene. The CDR3 consists of 13 residues. The CDR3: CASSNPPLETQYF. CDR3 in DNA: TGTGCCAGCAGTAACCCGCCCCTGGAGACCCAGTACTTC.

This clonotype was picked up a small number of times. The chain links TRBV6-1 to TRBJ1-2; no firm D call. Trimming shortened V by 6 bases and J by 2 bases, and 7 bases separated the two germline ends. The CDR3 has 12 residues. The germline CDR1 and CDR2 sequences are MNHNS and SASEGT. The DNA for the CDR3 is TGTGCCAGCAGAGACACCAACTATGGCTACACCTTC. Its protein is CASRDTNYGYTF.

At least ten counts were recorded for this clonotype. The J gene is TRBJ2-5, the V gene TRBV14, with 7 bases lining up with TRBD2. V gave up 4 bases and J gave up 4 bases; unmatched junction bases: 6. There are 14 residues in the CDR3. The germline CDR1 and CDR2 sequences are SGHDN and FVKESK. The CDR3 reads CASSREGLRETQYF. The CDR3 DNA reads as TGTGCCAGCAGCCGAGAGGGACTACGAGAGACCCAGTACTTC. The whole variable domain, remainder taken from reference TRBV14 and TRBJ2-5, is EAGVTQFPSHSVIEKGQTVTLRCDPISGHDNLYWYRRVMGKEIKFLLHFVKESKQDESGMPNNRFLAERTGGTYSTLKVQPAELEDSGVYFCASSREGLRETQYFGPGTRLLVL.

Written as DNA, the CDR3 is TGTGCCAGCAGCTTACAGGGGGGATTGGAGCCCCAGCATTTT. It is translated as CASSLQGGLEPQHF. The gene calls are TRBV11-2 and TRBJ1-5; 7 bases match TRBD1. This CDR3 is 14 amino acids long. Germline CDR1 reads SGHAT; CDR2 reads FQNNGV. Germline trimming cut 2 bases from V and 8 bases from J; bases unmatched to any gene: 6.

The chain combines TRBV19 with TRBJ1-3; 9 positions match TRBD1. V lost 7 bases to trimming and J lost 2 bases; unmatched junction nucleotides: 12. Germline CDR1 is LNHDA and CDR2 is SQIVND (reference sequence). The CDR3 contains 17 residues. The CDR3 DNA reads TGTGCCAGTACCCTCTACAGGGGGCGGATGGCTGGAAACACCATATATTTT. Translated, it gives CASTLYRGRMAGNTIYF.

This chain connects TRBV3-1 to TRBJ2-4, with D possibly TRBD1 on 6 matching bases. From germline, CDR1 is LGHDT and CDR2 YNNKEL (reference sequence). The CDR3 spans 15 residues. The V end lost 2 bases, the J end lost 2 bases, and 10 bases lay between the germline ends. This chain's CDR3 is CASSQRTATKNIQYF. CDR3 coding DNA: TGTGCCAGCAGCCAAAGGACAGCAACCAAAAACATTCAGTACTTC.

Worth noting for this clonotype: Since a much larger clone is just one base distant, this may be a read error. Because the CDR3 is missing its conserved closing phenylalanine or tryptophan, this is likely a read error. The J gene is TRBJ2-3, the V gene TRBV20-1, with TRBD1 as a possible D gene (5 bases). CDR1 and CDR2 (germline): DFQATT, SNEGSKA (reference sequence). V was clipped by 6 bases and J by 4 bases, with 14 bases between them. CDR3 length: 13 amino acids. The CDR3 loop is CSATDLGPDTQYL. The CDR3 DNA reads TGCAGTGCAACGGACCTGGGGCCAGATACGCAGTATCTT.

This clonotype appeared many times. The chain uses TRBV27 and TRBJ1-1; possibly TRBD1 for D (5 bases). The CDR3 is 15 amino acids. V shed 4 bases and J shed 4 bases, with 16 bases lying between them. Per germline, CDR1 MNHEY and CDR2 SMNVEV (reference sequence). CDR3 in amino acids: CASSWGPDRRTEAFF. As DNA, the CDR3 is TGTGCCAGCAGTTGGGGCCCCGATCGGCGCACTGAAGCTTTCTTT.

The genes are TRBV13 and TRBJ1-2; D is unclear. The CDR3 extends over 14 amino acids. Germline CDR1 and CDR2: PRHDT and FYEKMQ (reference sequence). The V gene lost 5 bases and the J gene lost 0 bases, with 10 bases spanning the gap. As DNA, the CDR3 is TGTGCCAGCAGCGCCTCGTTAGCTAACTATGGCTACACCTTC. Encoded protein: CASSASLANYGYTF.

This clonotype appeared many times. This rearrangement joins TRBV14 to TRBJ1-6; the D gene is possibly TRBD1 (5 bases). Germline V gene lookup returns CDR1 SGHDN and CDR2 FVKESK. CDR3 length equals 14 residues. V shed 1 base and J shed 7 bases, with 8 bases lying between them. The CDR3 region is CASSQAAGNSPLHF. The CDR3 DNA follows: TGTGCCAGCAGCCAAGCGGCAGGGAATTCACCCCTCCACTTT.

This clonotype was observed at least ten times. This rearrangement joins TRBV6-6 to TRBJ2-5; no firm D call. CDR1 MNHNY and CDR2 SVGAGI come from the germline V gene (reference sequence). This CDR3 contains 15 residues. V lost 2 bases and J 3 bases, leaving 13 bases between the germline ends. This CDR3 is CASSYDGVVKETQYF. In DNA form, the CDR3 reads TGTGCCAGCAGTTACGATGGGGTAGTGAAAGAGACCCAGTACTTC.

The genes are TRBV6-1 and TRBJ2-3; 13 bases are a match to TRBD2. The CDR3 runs to 17 residues. J lost 4 bases, V lost 6 bases, and 10 bases had no gene match. The germline gives CDR1 MNHNS, CDR2 SASEGT. The CDR3 here is CASRTLGTSGEADTQYF. The CDR3 DNA follows: TGTGCCAGCAGAACTCTTGGGACTAGCGGGGAAGCAGATACGCAGTATTTT.

Many counts were recorded for this clonotype. J is TRBJ2-5 and V is TRBV7-2; D is possibly TRBD2 (6 bases). Trimming stripped 0 bases from V and 4 bases from J, with 12 bases between. Per germline, CDR1 SGHTA and CDR2 FQGNSA. The CDR3 has 15 residues. CDR3 residues: CASSLAGRGRETQYF. The CDR3 nucleotides read TGTGCCAGCAGCTTAGCAGGGCGGGGTAGAGAGACCCAGTACTTC.

There are a few counts of this clonotype. The chain joins TRBV27 to TRBJ2-5; D ambiguous. This CDR3 region has 13 residues. Trimming pared 4 bases from V and 7 bases from J, leaving 13 bases between. Germline V gene sequence: CDR1 MNHEY, CDR2 SMNVEV (reference sequence). In nucleotides, the CDR3 is TGTGCCAGCAGTTCCCAAGCGTGGGTGACCCAGTACTTC. Residues: CASSSQAWVTQYF.

This clonotype was observed at least ten times. The genes are TRBV27 and TRBJ2-5; D gene unclear. The CDR3 covers 16 residues. CDR1 and CDR2 from the germline V gene are MNHEY and SMNVEV (reference sequence). The V end lost 7 bases, the J end lost 6 bases, and 24 bases lay between the germline ends. The chain's CDR3 is CASTAPHSRTLQTQYF. The CDR3 coding sequence is TGTGCCAGCACCGCCCCGCATTCCAGGACGTTACAGACCCAGTACTTC.

J is TRBJ2-3 and V is TRBV7-3, with 7 bases lining up with TRBD2. V trimming: 1 base; J trimming: 4 bases; junction bases outside the gene matches: 2. Germline V gene data show CDR1 as SGHTA and CDR2 as FQGTGA. The CDR3 covers 14 residues. The CDR3 reads CASSLNGGADTQYF. CDR3 nucleotide sequence: TGTGCCAGCAGCTTAAATGGGGGGGCAGATACGCAGTATTTT.

The V call is TRBV28, the J call TRBJ1-4; D is uncertain. CDR3 length: 16 amino acids. In germline, CDR1 is MDHEN, CDR2 SYDVKM. Trimming cost V 4 bases and J 8 bases, with 20 bases left between them. This chain's CDR3 is CASSSDEAARGEKLFF. The CDR3 region has the DNA TGTGCCAGCAGTTCCGACGAGGCGGCTCGTGGAGAAAAACTGTTTTTT. The full variable domain, its missing parts supplied by reference TRBV28 and TRBJ1-4, is DVKVTQSSRYLVKRTGEKVFLECVQDMDHENMFWYRQDPGLGLRLIYFSYDVKMKEKGDIPEGYSVSREKKERFSLILESASTNQTSMYLCASSSDEAARGEKLFFGSGTQLSVL.

The sample holds a few counts of this clonotype. This sequence joins TRBV12-3 or TRBV12-4 and TRBJ2-5; D not resolved. V dropped 2 bases and J dropped 0 bases, with 4 bases sitting between them. The CDR3 loop spans 13 amino acids. This CDR3 is CASSLLHQETQYF. Here the CDR3 DNA reads TGTGCCAGCAGTTTATTACACCAAGAGACCCAGTACTTC.